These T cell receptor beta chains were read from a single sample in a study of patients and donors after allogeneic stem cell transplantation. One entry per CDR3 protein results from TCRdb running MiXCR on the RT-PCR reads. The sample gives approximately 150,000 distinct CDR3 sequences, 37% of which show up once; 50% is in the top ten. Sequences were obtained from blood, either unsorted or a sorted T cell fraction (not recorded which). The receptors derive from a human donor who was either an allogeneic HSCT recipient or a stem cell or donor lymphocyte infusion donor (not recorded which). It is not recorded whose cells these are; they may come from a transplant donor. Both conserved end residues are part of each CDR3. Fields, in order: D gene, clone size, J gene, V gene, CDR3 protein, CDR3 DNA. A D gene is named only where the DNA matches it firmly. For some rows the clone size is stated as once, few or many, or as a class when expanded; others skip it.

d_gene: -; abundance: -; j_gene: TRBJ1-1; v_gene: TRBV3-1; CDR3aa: CASSSAGVTEAFF; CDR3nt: TGTGCCAGCAGCTCGGCAGGGGTGACTGAAGCTTTCTTT
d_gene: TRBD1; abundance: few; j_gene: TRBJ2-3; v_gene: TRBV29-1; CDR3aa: CSVATGGPTDTQYF; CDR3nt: TGCAGCGTTGCAACAGGGGGTCCCACAGATACGCAGTATTTT
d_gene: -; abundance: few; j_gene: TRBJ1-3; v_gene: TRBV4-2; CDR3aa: CASSYRQASGNTIYF; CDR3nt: TGTGCCAGCAGCTACCGACAGGCCTCTGGAAACACCATATATTTT
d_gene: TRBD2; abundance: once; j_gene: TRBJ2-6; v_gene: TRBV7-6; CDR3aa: CASSLEAGGFTNSGANVLTF; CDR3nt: TGTGCCAGCAGCTTAGAAGCGGGGGGGTTCACTAACTCTGGGGCCAACGTCCTGACTTTC
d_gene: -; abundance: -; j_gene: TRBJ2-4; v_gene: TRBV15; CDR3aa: CATSRGYIQYF; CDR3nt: TGTGCCACCAGCAGAGGATACATTCAGTACTTC
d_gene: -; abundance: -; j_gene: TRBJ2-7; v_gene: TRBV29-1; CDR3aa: CSVHRGDEQYF; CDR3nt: TGCAGCGTCCACCGGGGCGACGAGCAGTACTTC
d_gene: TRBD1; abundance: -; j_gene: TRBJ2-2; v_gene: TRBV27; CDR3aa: CASSFLTGGGNTGELFF; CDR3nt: TGTGCCAGCAGTTTTTTGACAGGGGGCGGCAACACCGGGGAGCTGTTTTTT
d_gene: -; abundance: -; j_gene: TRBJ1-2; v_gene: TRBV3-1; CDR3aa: CASSQASRTGNYGYTF; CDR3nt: TGTGCCAGCAGCCAAGCGTCCCGAACAGGGAACTATGGCTACACCTTC
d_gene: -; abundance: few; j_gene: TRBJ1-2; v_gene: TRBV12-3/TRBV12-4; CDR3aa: CASSLSVVYGYTF; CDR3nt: TGTGCCAGCAGTTTATCCGTAGTCTATGGCTACACCTTC
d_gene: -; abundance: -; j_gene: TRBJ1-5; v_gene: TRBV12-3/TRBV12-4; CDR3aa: CASSPARRQPQHF; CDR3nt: TGTGCCAGCAGTCCGGCCAGGCGGCAGCCCCAGCATTTT
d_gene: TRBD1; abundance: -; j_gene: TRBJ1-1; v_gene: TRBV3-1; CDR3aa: CASRDRGVTEAFF; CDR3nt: TGTGCCAGCAGAGACAGGGGGGTGACTGAAGCTTTCTTT
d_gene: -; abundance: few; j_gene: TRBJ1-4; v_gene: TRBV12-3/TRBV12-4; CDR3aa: CASSQTPTNEKLFF; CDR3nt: TGTGCCAGCAGCCAGACACCAACTAATGAAAAACTGTTTTTT
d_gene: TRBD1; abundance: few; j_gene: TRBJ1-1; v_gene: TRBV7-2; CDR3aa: CASSSTGGRDTEAFF; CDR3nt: TGTGCCAGCAGCTCAACAGGGGGCCGGGACACTGAAGCTTTCTTT
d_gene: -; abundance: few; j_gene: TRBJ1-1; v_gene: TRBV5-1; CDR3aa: CASSLAQGDMNTEAFF; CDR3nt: TGCGCCAGCAGCTTGGCCCAGGGCGACATGAACACTGAAGCTTTCTTT
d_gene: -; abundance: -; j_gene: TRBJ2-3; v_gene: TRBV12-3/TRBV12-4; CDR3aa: CASSLAGGLIRTDTQYF; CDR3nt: TGTGCCAGCAGTTTAGCGGGGGGCCTTATCCGCACAGATACGCAGTATTTT
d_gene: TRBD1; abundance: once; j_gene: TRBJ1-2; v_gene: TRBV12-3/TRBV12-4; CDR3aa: CASSNDRAGTF; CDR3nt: TGTGCCAGCAGCAACGACAGGGCAGGCACCTTC
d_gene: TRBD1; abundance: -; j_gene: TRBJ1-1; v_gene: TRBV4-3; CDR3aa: CASSQDKTRTGGVVF; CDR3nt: TGCGCCAGCAGCCAAGATAAAACGAGGACAGGGGGTGTCGTTTTT
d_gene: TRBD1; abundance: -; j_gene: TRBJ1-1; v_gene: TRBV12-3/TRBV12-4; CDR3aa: CASSRTGKNTEAFF; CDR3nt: TGTGCCAGCAGTCGGACAGGAAAGAACACTGAAGCTTTCTTT
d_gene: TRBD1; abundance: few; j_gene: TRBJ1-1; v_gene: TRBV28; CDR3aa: CASSPRGWTEAFF; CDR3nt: TGTGCCAGCAGTCCCAGGGGGTGGACTGAAGCTTTCTTT
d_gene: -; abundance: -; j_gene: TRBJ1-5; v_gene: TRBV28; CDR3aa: CASRTRGGQPQHF; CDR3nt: TGTGCCTCCCGCACCCGGGGCGGGCAGCCCCAGCATTTT
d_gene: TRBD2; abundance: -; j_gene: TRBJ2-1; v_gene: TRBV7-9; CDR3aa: CASSSTGTSVPNEQFF; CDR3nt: TGTGCCAGCAGTTCTACCGGGACTAGCGTCCCCAATGAGCAGTTCTTC
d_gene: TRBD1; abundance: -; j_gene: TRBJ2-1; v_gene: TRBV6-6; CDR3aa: CASSYSGQGGLDEQFF; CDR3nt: TGTGCCAGCAGTTACTCGGGACAGGGAGGTTTGGATGAGCAGTTCTTC
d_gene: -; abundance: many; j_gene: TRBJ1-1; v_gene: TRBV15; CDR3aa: CATSRVWQTNTEAFF; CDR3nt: TGTGCCACCAGCAGAGTTTGGCAGACGAACACTGAAGCTTTCTTT
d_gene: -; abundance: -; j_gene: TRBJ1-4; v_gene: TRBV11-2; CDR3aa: CASSLDRGSLKVFF; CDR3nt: TGTGCCAGCAGCTTAGATCGCGGGTCCCTAAAAGTGTTTTTT
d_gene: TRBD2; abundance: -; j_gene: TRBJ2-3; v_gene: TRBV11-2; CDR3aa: CASSLTSGSSDTQYF; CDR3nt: TGTGCCAGCAGCTTAACTAGCGGGTCATCAGATACGCAGTATTTT
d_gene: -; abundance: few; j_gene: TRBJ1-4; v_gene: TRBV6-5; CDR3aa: CASSYSSFRKLFF; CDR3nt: TGTGCCAGCAGTTACTCGAGTTTCAGAAAACTGTTTTTT